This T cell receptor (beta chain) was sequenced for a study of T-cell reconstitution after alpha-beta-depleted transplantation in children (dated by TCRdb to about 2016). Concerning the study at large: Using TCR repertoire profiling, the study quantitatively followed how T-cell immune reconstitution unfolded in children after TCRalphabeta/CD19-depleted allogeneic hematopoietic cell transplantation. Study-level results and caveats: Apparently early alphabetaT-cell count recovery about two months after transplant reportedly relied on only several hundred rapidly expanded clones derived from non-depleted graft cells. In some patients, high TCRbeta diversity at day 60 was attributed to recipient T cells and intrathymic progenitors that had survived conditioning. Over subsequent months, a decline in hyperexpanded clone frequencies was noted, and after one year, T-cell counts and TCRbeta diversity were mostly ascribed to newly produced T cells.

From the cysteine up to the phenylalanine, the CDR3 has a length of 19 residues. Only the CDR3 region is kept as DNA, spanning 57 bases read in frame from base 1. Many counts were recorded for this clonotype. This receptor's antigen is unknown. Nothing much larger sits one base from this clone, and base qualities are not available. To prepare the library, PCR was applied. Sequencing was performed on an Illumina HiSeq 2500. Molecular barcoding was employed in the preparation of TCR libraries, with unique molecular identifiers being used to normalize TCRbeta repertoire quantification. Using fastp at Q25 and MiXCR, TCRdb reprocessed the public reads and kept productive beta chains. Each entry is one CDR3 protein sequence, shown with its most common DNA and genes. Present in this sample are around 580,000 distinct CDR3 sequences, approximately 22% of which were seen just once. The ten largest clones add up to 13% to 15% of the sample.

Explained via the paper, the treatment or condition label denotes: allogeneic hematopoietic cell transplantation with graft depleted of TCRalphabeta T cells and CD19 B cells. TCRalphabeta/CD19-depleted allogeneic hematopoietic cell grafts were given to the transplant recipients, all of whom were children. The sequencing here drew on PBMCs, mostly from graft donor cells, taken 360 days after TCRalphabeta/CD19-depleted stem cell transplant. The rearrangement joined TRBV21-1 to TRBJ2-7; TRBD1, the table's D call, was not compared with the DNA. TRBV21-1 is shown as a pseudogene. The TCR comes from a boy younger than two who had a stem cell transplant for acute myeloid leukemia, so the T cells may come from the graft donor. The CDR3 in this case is CASSKEEAFNGGFTYEQYF. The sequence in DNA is TGTGCCAGCAGCAAAGAAGAAGCTTTTAACGGGGGGTTTACCTACGAGCAGTACTTC.